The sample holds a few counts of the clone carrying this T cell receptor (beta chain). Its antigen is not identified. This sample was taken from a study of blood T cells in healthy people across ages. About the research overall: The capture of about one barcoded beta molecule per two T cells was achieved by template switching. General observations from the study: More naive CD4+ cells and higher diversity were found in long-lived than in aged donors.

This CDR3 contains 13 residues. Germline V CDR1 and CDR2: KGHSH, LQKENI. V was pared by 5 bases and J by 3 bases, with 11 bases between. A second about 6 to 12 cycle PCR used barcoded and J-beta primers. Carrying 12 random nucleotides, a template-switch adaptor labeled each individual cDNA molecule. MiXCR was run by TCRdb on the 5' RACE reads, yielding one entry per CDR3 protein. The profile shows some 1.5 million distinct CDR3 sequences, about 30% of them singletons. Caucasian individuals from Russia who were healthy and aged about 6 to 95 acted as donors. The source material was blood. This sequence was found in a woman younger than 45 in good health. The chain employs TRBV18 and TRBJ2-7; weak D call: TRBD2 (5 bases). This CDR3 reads CASSAGRDYEQYF. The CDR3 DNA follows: TGTGCCAGCTCAGCGGGCCGGGACTACGAGCAGTACTTC.